This T cell receptor beta chain is from a study of regulatory T cells in long-lasting Graves disease. The time point here: persistent/refractory GD, antithyroid drugs over 5 years with positive TRAb. Extracted RNA from PBMCs served as the source of the TCR library. This clonotype was picked up many times. The CDR3 is made up of 13 amino acids. Per germline, CDR1 MDHEN and CDR2 SYDVKM. Trimming removed 0 bases from V and 4 bases from J, with 6 bases in between. Arm-PCR of CDR3 regions and iRepertoire HTBI primers were used to build TCR beta libraries. One entry per CDR3 protein results from TCRdb running MiXCR on the multiplex PCR reads. The sample includes a few hundred thousand distinct CDR3 sequences, more than 20% of them seen just once.

This rearrangement joins TRBV28 to TRBJ1-1; D gene unclear. Sequenced material: peripheral blood mononuclear cells (PBMCs), taken when the disease was refractory, from a patient treated with antithyroid drugs. The clonotype originates from a woman between 35 and 50 years old with Graves disease. The CDR3 DNA reads TGTGCCAGCAGTTTATGGAGGGCCACTGAAGCTTTCTTT. This encodes CASSLWRATEAFF.